This entry is about one T cell receptor (beta chain). Its matching antigen is unknown. CDR3 length: 16 residues. Per germline, CDR1 MRHNA and CDR2 SNTAGT. V shed 5 bases and J 3 bases; nucleotides not matched to a gene: 7. The data are from a study of T cell responses to AZD1222 COVID-19 vaccine. Findings and caveats of the study: Spike-specific TCR breadth and depth went up after people got two AZD1222 doses. Possibly, clonal diversity was underestimated; donors were largely white British and included more females.

TCRdb keeps only in-frame clones here, not all; method: immunoSEQ multiplex PCR. The sample comprises roughly 120,000 clones, around nine tenths of which are singletons, and around a sixth rests with the top ten. The TCR comes from an adult in good health. The V gene is TRBV6-4, the J gene TRBJ2-1, with TRBD1 matching 10 bases. Here the sequenced sample was peripheral blood, taken on day 0 of AZD1222 vaccination. The CDR3: CASSTTTGGGYNEQFF. Written as DNA, the CDR3 is TGTGCCAGCAGTACCACGACAGGGGGCGGCTACAATGAGCAGTTCTTC.